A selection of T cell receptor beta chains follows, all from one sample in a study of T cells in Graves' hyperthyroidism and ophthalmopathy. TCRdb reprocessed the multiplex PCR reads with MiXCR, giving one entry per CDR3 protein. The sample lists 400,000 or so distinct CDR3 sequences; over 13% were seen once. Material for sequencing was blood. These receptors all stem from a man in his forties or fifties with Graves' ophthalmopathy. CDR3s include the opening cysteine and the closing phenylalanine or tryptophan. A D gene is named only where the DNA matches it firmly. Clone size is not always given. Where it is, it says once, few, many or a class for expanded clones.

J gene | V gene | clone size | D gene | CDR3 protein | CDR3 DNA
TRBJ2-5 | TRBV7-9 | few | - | CASSPGRVGTQYF | TGTGCCAGCAGCCCCGGCAGGGTAGGGACCCAGTACTTC
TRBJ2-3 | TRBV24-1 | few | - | CATSDPGDSNTQYF | TGTGCCACCAGTGATCCCGGGGACTCCAATACGCAGTATTTT
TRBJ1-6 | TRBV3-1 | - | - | CASSHATGNSPLHF | TGTGCCAGCAGCCACGCCACCGGGAATTCACCCCTCCACTTT
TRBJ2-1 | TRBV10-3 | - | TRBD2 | CAISERTSTTTNEQFF | TGTGCCATCAGTGAGCGGACTAGCACAACAACGAATGAGCAGTTCTTC
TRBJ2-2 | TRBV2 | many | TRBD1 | CASIGQANTGELFF | TGTGCCAGCATAGGACAGGCGAACACCGGGGAGCTGTTTTTT
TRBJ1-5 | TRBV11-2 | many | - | CASSLSLAANQPQHF | TGTGCCAGCAGCTTAAGTTTGGCAGCCAATCAGCCCCAGCATTTT
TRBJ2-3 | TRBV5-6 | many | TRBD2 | CATREGPTDTQYF | TGTGCCACCCGGGAGGGCCCCACAGATACGCAGTATTTT
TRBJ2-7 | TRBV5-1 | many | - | CASSFGSGAYEQYF | TGCGCCAGCAGCTTTGGTTCCGGAGCCTACGAGCAGTACTTC
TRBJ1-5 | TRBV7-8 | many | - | CASSLAEQSFQHF | TGTGCCAGCAGCTTAGCCGAACAGTCCTTCCAGCATTTT
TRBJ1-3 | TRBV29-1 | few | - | CSVELEGGNTIYF | TGCAGCGTTGAGTTAGAGGGTGGTAACACCATATATTTT
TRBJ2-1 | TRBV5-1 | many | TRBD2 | CAKNPGTSGRRSSYNEQFF | TGCGCCAAGAATCCCGGGACTAGCGGGAGGAGAAGCTCCTACAATGAGCAGTTCTTC
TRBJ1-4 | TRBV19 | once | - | CASMPGDNEKLFF | TGTGCCAGTATGCCAGGCGACAATGAAAAACTGTTTTTT
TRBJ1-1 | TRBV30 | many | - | CAWSATHQVEAFF | TGTGCCTGGAGTGCCACCCACCAGGTTGAAGCTTTCTTT
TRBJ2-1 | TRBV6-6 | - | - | CASSYRAGGDDEQFF | TGTGCCAGCAGTTACAGGGCAGGGGGGGACGATGAGCAGTTCTTC
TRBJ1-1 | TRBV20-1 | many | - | CSARRDGEAFF | TGCAGTGCCAGACGGGACGGTGAAGCTTTCTTT
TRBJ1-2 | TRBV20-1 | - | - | CSARVTVNYGYTF | TGCAGTGCTAGAGTGACAGTAAACTATGGCTACACCTTC
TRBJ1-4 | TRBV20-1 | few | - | CSARPSTNEKLFF | TGCAGTGCCCGGCCATCAACTAATGAAAAACTGTTTTTT
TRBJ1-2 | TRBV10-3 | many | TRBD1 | CAISAGGQGNYGYTF | TGTGCCATCAGTGCTGGAGGACAGGGGAACTATGGCTACACCTTC
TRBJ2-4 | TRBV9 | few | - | CASSVDGVGKNIQYF | TGTGCCAGCAGCGTAGATGGGGTGGGCAAAAACATTCAGTACTTC
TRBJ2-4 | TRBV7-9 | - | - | CATRRAAEDIQYF | TGTGCCACCCGCAGGGCGGCAGAAGACATTCAGTACTTC